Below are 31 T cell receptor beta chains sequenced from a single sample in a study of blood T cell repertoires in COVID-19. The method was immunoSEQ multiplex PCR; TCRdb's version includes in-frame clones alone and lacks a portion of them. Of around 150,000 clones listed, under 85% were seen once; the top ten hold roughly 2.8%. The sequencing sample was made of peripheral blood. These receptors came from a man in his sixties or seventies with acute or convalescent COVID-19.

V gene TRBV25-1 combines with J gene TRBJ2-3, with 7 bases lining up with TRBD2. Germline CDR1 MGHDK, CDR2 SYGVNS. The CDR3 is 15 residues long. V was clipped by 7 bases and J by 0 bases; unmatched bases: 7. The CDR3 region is CASIGGIQSTDTQYF. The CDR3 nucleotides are TGTGCCAGCATCGGGGGGATCCAAAGCACAGATACGCAGTATTTT.

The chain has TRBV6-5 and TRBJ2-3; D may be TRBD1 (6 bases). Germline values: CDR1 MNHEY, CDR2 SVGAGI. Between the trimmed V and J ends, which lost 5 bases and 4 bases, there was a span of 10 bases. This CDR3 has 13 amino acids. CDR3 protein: CASSLPGADTQYF. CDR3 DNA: TGTGCCAGCAGTCTACCAGGGGCAGATACGCAGTATTTT.

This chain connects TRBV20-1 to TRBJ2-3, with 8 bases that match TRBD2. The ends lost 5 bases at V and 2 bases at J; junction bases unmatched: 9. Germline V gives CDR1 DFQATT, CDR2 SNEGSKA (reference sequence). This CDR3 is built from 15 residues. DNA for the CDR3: TGCAGTGCTGGTGAAATAGCGGGGCACACAGATACGCAGTATTTT. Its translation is CSAGEIAGHTDTQYF.

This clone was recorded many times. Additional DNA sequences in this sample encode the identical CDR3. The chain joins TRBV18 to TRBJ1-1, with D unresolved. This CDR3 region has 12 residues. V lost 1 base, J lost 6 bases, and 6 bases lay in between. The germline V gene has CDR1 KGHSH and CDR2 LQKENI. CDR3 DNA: TGTGCCAGCTCACCACGAGGGCCTGAAGCTTTCTTT. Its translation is CASSPRGPEAFF.

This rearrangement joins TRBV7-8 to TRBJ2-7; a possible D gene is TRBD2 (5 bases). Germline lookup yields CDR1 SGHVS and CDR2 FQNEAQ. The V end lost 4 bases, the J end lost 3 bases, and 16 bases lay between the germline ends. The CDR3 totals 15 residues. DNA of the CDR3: TGTGCCAGCAGCTCGCGCCGGGAAACCCACTACGAGCAGTACTTC. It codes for CASSSRRETHYEQYF.

The DNA of the CDR3 is TGTGCCAGCAGTTACCCAGGACTAGCGGCGCAAGAGACCCAGTACTTC. It specifies CASSYPGLAAQETQYF. This chain uses TRBV6-2 or TRBV6-3 with TRBJ2-5; 10 nucleotides align to TRBD2. Losses at the gene ends were 2 bases for V and 2 bases for J; bases not matched to a gene: 5. The CDR3 is made up of 16 amino acids. CDR1 and CDR2 (germline): MNHEY, SVGEGT.

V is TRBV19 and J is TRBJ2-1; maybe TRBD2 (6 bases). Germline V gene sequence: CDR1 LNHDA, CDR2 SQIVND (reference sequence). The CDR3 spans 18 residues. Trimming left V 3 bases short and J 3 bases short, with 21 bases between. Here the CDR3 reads CASSMDLSVGGGYNEQFF. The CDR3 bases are TGTGCCAGTAGTATGGACCTGTCGGTGGGAGGAGGCTACAATGAGCAGTTCTTC.

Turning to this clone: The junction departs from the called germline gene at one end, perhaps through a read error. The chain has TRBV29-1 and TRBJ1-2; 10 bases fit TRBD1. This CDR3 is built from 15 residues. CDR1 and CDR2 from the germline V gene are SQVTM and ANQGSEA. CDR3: CSVKEGTGAGYGYTF. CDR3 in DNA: TGCAGCGTTAAAGAGGGGACAGGGGCTGGCTATGGCTACACCTTC.

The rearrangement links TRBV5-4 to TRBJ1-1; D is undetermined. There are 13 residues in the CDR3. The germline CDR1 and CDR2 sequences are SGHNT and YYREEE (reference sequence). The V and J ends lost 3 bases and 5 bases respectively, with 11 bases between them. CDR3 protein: CASSSPGKTEAFF. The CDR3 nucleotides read TGTGCCAGCAGCTCACCGGGGAAGACTGAAGCTTTCTTT. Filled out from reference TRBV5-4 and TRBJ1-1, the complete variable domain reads ETGVTQSPTHLIKTRGQQVTLRCSSQSGHNTVSWYQQALGQGPQFIFQYYREEENGRGNFPPRFSGLQFPNYSSELNVNALELDDSALYLCASSSPGKTEAFFGQGTRLTVV.

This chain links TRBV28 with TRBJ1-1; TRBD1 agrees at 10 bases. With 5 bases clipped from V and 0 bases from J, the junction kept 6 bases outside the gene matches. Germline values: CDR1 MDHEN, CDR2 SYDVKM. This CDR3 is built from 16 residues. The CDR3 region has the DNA TGTGCCAGCAGTGTCGGAGGACAGGGGGTGAACACTGAAGCTTTCTTT. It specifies CASSVGGQGVNTEAFF.

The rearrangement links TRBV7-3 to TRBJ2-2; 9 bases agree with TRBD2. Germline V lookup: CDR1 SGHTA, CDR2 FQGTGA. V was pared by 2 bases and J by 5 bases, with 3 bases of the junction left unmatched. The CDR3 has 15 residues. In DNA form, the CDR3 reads TGTGCCAGCAGCTTACGCGGGAGGGGGACCGGGGAGCTGTTTTTT. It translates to CASSLRGRGTGELFF.

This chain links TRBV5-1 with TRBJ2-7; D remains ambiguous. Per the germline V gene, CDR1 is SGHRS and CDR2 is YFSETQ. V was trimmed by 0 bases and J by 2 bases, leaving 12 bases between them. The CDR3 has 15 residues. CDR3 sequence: CASSLVSQSTYEQYF. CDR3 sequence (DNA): TGCGCCAGCAGCTTGGTTAGCCAATCTACCTACGAGCAGTACTTC.

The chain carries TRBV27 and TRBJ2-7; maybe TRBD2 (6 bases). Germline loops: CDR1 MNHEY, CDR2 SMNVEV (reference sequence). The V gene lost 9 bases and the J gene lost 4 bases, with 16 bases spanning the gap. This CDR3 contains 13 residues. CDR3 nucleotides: TGTGCCAGTAGCGGTCCCGGGGAATACGAGCAGTACTTC. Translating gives CASSGPGEYEQYF.

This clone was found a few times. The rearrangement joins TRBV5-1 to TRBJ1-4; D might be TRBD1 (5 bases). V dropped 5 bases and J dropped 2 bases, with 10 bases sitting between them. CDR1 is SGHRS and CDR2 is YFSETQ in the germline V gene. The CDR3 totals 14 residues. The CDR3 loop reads CASSTGWTNEKLFF. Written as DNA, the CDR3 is TGCGCCAGCAGTACAGGATGGACTAATGAAAAACTGTTTTTT.

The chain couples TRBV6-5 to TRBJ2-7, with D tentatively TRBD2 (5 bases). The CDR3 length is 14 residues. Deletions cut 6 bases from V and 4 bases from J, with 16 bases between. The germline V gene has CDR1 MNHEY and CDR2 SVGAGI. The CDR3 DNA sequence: TGTGCCAGCAGCGAGGGTTGGGTTGGGTACGAGCAGTACTTC. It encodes CASSEGWVGYEQYF.

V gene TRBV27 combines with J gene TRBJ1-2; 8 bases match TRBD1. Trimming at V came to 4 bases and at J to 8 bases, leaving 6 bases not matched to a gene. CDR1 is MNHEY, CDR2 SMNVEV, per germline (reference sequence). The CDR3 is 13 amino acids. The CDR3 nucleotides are TGTGCCAGCAGTTCGGACAGGGAACTCGGCTACACCTTC. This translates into CASSSDRELGYTF.

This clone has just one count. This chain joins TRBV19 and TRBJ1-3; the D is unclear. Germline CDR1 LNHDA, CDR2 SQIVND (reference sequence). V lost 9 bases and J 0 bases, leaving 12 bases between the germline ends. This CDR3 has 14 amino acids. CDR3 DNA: TGTGCCAGCCACAAGGGAGCCTCTGGAAACACCATATATTTT. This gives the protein CASHKGASGNTIYF.

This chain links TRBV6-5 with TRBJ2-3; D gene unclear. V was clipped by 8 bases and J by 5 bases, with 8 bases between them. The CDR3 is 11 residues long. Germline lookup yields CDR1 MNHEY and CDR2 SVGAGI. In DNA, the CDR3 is TGTGCCAGCGCTATAGAAGATACGCAGTATTTT. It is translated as CASAIEDTQYF.

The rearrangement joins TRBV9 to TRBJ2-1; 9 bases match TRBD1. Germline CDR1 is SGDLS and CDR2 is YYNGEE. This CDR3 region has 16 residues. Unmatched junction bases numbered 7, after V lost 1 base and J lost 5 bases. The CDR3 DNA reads TGTGCCAGCAGCGTAACGCCGGGACAGGGCCACAATGAGCAGTTCTTC. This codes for CASSVTPGQGHNEQFF.

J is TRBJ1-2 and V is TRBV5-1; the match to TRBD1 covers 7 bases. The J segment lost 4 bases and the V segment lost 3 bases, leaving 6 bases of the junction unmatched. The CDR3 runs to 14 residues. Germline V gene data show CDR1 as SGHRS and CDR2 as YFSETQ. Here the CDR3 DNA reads TGCGCCAGCAGCTCGGGACAGCTCCCCTATGGCTACACCTTC. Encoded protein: CASSSGQLPYGYTF.

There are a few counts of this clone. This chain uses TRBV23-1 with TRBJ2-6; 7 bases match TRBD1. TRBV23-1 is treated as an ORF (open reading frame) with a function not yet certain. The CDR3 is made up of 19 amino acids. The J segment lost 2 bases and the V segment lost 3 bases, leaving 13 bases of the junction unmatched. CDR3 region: CASSHSEGTEGPGANVLTF. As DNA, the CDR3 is TGCGCCAGCAGTCATAGTGAAGGGACAGAGGGCCCTGGGGCCAACGTCCTGACTTTC.

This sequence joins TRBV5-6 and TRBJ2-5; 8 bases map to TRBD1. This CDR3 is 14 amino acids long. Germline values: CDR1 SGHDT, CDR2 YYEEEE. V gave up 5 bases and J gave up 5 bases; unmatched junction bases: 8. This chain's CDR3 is CASSRKTGVETQYF. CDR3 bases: TGTGCCAGCAGTAGAAAGACAGGGGTCGAGACCCAGTACTTC. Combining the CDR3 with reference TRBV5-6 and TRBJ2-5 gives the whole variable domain DAGVTQSPTHLIKTRGQQVTLRCSPKSGHDTVSWYQQALGQGPQFIFQYYEEEERQRGNFPDRFSGHQFPNYSSELNVNALLLGDSALYLCASSRKTGVETQYFGPGTRLLVL.

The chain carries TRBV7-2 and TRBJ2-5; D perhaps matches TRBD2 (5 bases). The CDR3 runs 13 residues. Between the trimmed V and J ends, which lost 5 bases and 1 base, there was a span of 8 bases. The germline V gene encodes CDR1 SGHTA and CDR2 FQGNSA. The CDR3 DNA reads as TGTGCCAGCAGCCTAGGACTCCAAGAGACCCAGTACTTC. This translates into CASSLGLQETQYF.

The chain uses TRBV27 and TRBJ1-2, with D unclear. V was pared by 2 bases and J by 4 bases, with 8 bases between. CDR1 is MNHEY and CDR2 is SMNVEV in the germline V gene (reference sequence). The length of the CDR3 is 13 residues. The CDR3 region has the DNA TGTGCCAGCAGTTTACAGGCGGGCTATGGCTACACCTTC. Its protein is CASSLQAGYGYTF.

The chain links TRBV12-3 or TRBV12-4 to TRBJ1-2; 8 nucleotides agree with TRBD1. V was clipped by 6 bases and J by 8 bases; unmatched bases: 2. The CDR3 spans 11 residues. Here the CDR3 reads CASRQGEGYTF. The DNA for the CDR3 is TGTGCCAGCAGACAGGGGGAGGGCTACACCTTC.

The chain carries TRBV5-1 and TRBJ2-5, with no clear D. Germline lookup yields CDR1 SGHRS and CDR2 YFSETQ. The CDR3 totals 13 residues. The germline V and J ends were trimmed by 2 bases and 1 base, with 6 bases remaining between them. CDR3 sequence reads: CASSFNPQETQYF. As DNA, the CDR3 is TGCGCCAGCAGCTTTAATCCCCAAGAGACCCAGTACTTC.

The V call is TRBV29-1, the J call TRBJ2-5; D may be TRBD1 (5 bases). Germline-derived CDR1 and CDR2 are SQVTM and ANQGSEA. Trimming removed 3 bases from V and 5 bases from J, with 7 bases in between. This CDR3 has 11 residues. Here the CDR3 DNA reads TGCAGCGTTGACAGGGCGGAGACCCAGTACTTC. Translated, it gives CSVDRAETQYF.

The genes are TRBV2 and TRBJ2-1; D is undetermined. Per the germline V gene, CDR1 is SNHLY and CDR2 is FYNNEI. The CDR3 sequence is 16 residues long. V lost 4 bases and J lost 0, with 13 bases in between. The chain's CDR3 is CASSVVNSGSYNEQFF. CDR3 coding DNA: TGTGCCAGCAGTGTTGTCAACTCAGGCTCCTACAATGAGCAGTTCTTC. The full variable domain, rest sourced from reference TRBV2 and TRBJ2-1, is EPEVTQTPSHQVTQMGQEVILRCVPISNHLYFYWYRQILGQKVEFLVSFYNNEISEKSEIFDDQFSVERPDGSNFTLKIRSTKLEDSAMYFCASSVVNSGSYNEQFFGPGTRLTVL.

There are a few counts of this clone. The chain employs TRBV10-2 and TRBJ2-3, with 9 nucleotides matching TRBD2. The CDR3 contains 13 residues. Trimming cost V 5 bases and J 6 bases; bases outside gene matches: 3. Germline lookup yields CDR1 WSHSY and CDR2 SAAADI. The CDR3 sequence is CASSTSGWDTQYF. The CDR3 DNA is TGCGCCAGCAGTACTAGCGGGTGGGATACGCAGTATTTT.

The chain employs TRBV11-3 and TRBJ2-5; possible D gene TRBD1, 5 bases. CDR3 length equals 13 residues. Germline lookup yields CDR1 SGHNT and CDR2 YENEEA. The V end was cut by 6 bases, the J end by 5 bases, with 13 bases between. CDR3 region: CASRSGAVETQYF. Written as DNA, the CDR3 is TGTGCCAGCAGGAGTGGGGCCGTGGAGACCCAGTACTTC.

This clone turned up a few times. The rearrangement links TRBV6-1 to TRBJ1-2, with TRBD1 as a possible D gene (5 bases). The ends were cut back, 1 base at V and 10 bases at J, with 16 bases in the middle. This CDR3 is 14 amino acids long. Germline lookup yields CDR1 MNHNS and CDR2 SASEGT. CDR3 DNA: TGTGCCAGCAGTGAAGGGGACTGGGGCCTAGACTACACCTTC. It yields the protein CASSEGDWGLDYTF.